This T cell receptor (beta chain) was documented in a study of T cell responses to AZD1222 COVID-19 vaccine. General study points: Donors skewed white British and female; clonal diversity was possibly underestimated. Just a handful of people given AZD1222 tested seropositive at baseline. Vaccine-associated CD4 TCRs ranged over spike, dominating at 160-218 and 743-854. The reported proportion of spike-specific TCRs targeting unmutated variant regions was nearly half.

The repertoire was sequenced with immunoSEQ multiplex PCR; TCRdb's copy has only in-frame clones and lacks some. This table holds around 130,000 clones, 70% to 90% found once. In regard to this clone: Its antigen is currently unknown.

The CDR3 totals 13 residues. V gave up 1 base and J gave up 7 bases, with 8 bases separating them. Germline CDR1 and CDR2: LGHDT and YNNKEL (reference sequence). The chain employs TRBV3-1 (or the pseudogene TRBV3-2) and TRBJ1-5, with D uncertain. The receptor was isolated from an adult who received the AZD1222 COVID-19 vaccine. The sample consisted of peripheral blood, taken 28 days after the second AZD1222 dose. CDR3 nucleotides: TGTGCCAGCAGCCAAGGTCCTGGACAGCCCCAGCATTTT. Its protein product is CASSQGPGQPQHF.